In its sample, the clone carrying this T cell receptor beta chain was seen many times. TCRdb reprocessed the reads via MiXCR and lists one record per CDR3 protein. The sample has approximately 240,000 distinct CDR3 sequences, 12% seen once; the top ten hold under 2%. The data belong to a study of T cell repertoires in cytomegalovirus infection. The CDR3 is 11 amino acids. Germline lookup yields CDR1 DFQATT and CDR2 SNEGSKA (reference sequence). With 6 bases removed from V and 12 bases from J, the gap between germline ends came to 17 bases. The source is a human donor in good health (CMV status not recorded). Some clones in this sample may be carry-over from other donors' samples. Source material: PBMCs. This chain connects TRBV20-1 to TRBJ1-1, with D possibly matching TRBD1 (5 bases). The CDR3 bases are TGCAGTGCCCCGCTTGGGGGTATAACTTTCTTT. Its translation: CSAPLGGITFF.